The T cell receptor beta chain under discussion was sequenced for a study of blood T cell repertoires in COVID-19. Overall study context: Acute and convalescent COVID-19 samples came from the United States, Italy and Spain. PBMCs, B-cell-depleted T cells, or T cells provided the cDNA or gDNA that made up the material.

This CDR3 has 17 residues. Trimming pared 5 bases from V and 4 bases from J, leaving 21 bases between. CDR1 and CDR2 (germline): SGHDT, YYEEEE. In the source study's methods: Reference gene primer amplification gave estimated nucleated cell counts. Measured with immunoSEQ multiplex PCR; TCRdb has only the in-frame clones, and not every one. V and J calls plus clone size are reproduced from that table; the DNA served to infer D and trimming. Among approximately 210,000 clones listed, more than 85% were seen once. This chain uses TRBV5-6 with TRBJ1-4; perhaps TRBD1 as D (6 bases). The clonotype originates from a man aged 40-49 years with active or convalescent COVID-19. Material: peripheral blood. CDR3 protein: CASRRGMVTGLNEKLFF. DNA for the CDR3: TGTGCCAGCAGGAGGGGAATGGTGACAGGTCTTAATGAAAAACTGTTTTTT. Full variable domain (remainder filled in from reference TRBV5-6 and TRBJ1-4): DAGVTQSPTHLIKTRGQQVTLRCSPKSGHDTVSWYQQALGQGPQFIFQYYEEEERQRGNFPDRFSGHQFPNYSSELNVNALLLGDSALYLCASRRGMVTGLNEKLFFGSGTQLSVL.